This T cell receptor (beta chain) was identified during a study of blood T cell repertoires in COVID-19. Study background: COVID-19 samples, acute and convalescent, were from the United States, Italy and Spain.

CDR3 length equals 18 residues. V was pared by 7 bases and J by 6 bases, with 25 bases between. CDR1 and CDR2 from the germline V gene are MDHEN and SYDVKM. TCRdb's table, derived via immunoSEQ multiplex PCR, lists solely in-frame clones and lacks some. The sample holds tens of thousands of clones, less than 85% seen once. The sequencing input was peripheral blood. The chain is built from TRBV28 and TRBJ1-6; D remains unclear. The sequence derives from a man older than 75 with acute or convalescent COVID-19. The CDR3 bases are TGTGCCAGCATTCGGGGTGGGAAGGTCTCACGCCTTAATTCACCCCTCCACTTT. This codes for CASIRGGKVSRLNSPLHF. The variable domain in full, completed from reference TRBV28 and TRBJ1-6, reads DVKVTQSSRYLVKRTGEKVFLECVQDMDHENMFWYRQDPGLGLRLIYFSYDVKMKEKGDIPEGYSVSREKKERFSLILESASTNQTSMYLCASIRGGKVSRLNSPLHFGNGTRLTVT.